Below are 21 T cell receptor beta chains sequenced from a single sample in a study of persistence of HIV-infected CD4 T cells. The libraries were made with immunoSEQ version 4 in survey mode. The method was immunoSEQ multiplex PCR; TCRdb's version includes in-frame clones alone and lacks a portion of them. The sample has some 39,000 clones, more than 75% seen once. The stimulus was an HIV-1 Gag 15-mer peptide pool, about 1 ug/peptide/mL. CD40L/CD69 double-negative CD45RO-high memory CD4+ T cells were collected. These receptors' targets are unknown. The sequencing here drew on cultured CD4+ T cells from PBMCs, taken from a patient who received antiretroviral therapy. These receptors originate from an adult with HIV. The donor label of this sample is uncertain.

The chain uses TRBV5-1 and TRBJ1-1; D is uncertain. Trimming cost V 0 bases and J 4 bases, with 7 bases left between them. Germline CDR1 is SGHRS and CDR2 is YFSETQ. The CDR3 consists of 13 residues. CDR3 nucleotides: TGCGCCAGCAGCTTGGACGTATCCACTGAAGCTTTCTTT. Its translation is CASSLDVSTEAFF.

The chain has TRBV6-4 and TRBJ2-7, with 8 bases that match TRBD1. CDR3 length equals 16 residues. The trim removed 7 bases at V and 6 bases at J, leaving 17 bases unmatched. CDR1 MRHNA and CDR2 SNTAGT come from the germline V gene. The CDR3: CASIIPRGRRVREQYV. The CDR3 DNA reads as TGTGCCAGCATAATTCCCAGGGGGCGAAGGGTTCGCGAGCAGTACGTC.

This chain connects TRBV18 to TRBJ2-6; 8 bases fit TRBD1. This CDR3 region has 16 residues. Germline CDR1 reads KGHSH; CDR2 reads LQKENI. J lost 3 bases, V lost 3 bases, and 4 bases had no gene match. The CDR3 loop reads CASSPTGVGGANVLTF. The CDR3 bases are TGTGCCAGCTCACCGACAGGGGTCGGTGGGGCCAACGTCCTGACTTTC.

A few counts support this clone. CDR3 DNA sequence: TGTGCCACCCCCCGGGGAGATTCACCCCTCCACTTT. Residues: CATPRGDSPLHF. This chain uses TRBV24-1 with TRBJ1-6; no reliable D call. V gave up 9 bases and J gave up 8 bases, with 10 bases separating them. Germline CDR1 KGHDR, CDR2 SFDVKD. The CDR3 loop spans 12 amino acids.

V and J are TRBV27 and TRBJ1-4; tentative D call: TRBD1 (5 bases). Per the germline V gene, CDR1 is MNHEY and CDR2 is SMNVEV (reference sequence). CDR3 length: 13 amino acids. Between the trimmed V and J ends, which lost 8 bases and 0 bases, there was a span of 7 bases. CDR3 bases: TGTGCCAGCTTGGGGGCAACTAATGAAAAACTGTTTTTT. Its translation: CASLGATNEKLFF.

The count of this clone is one. V and J are TRBV3-1 (or the pseudogene TRBV3-2) and TRBJ2-4; 8 bases agree with TRBD2. There are 15 residues in the CDR3. CDR1 LGHDT and CDR2 YNNKEL come from the germline V gene (reference sequence). The V and J ends lost 4 bases and 1 base, in that order; junction bases with no gene match: 3. The CDR3 sequence is CASSLRGGAKNIQYF. In DNA form, the CDR3 reads TGTGCCAGCAGCCTCCGGGGGGGGGCCAAAAACATTCAGTACTTC.

This sequence joins TRBV9 and TRBJ2-1, with 9 positions matching TRBD2. V shed 0 bases, J shed 2 bases, and the junction held 3 bases outside the gene matches. Per the germline V gene, CDR1 is SGDLS and CDR2 is YYNGEE. There are 16 residues in the CDR3. CDR3 DNA sequence: TGTGCCAGCAGCGTAGCAGCGGGGGGCACCTACAATGAGCAGTTCTTC. Translation: CASSVAAGGTYNEQFF.

This chain uses TRBV19 with TRBJ2-1; perhaps TRBD2 as D (6 bases). The CDR3 has 13 residues. Per germline, CDR1 LNHDA and CDR2 SQIVND (reference sequence). V was clipped by 2 bases and J by 10 bases, with 12 bases between them. CDR3 sequence: CASSILERAEQFF. The CDR3 bases are TGTGCCAGTAGTATACTGGAGCGGGCAGAGCAGTTCTTC. Looking up the rest from reference TRBV19 and TRBJ2-1 gives the full variable domain: DGGITQSPKYLFRKEGQNVTLSCEQNLNHDAMYWYRQDPGQGLRLIYYSQIVNDFQKGDIAEGYSVSREKKESFPLTVTSAQKNPTAFYLCASSILERAEQFFGPGTRLTVL.

J is TRBJ2-1 and V is TRBV27, with 14 bases identical to TRBD2. Per germline, CDR1 MNHEY and CDR2 SMNVEV (reference sequence). The CDR3 sequence is 17 residues long. The V gene end was trimmed by 5 bases and the J gene end by 2 bases; junction bases not matched to a gene: 5. CDR3 loop: CASSPRLAGGTYNEQFF. CDR3 in DNA: TGTGCCAGCAGTCCAAGACTAGCGGGGGGGACCTACAATGAGCAGTTCTTC.

This chain connects TRBV30 to TRBJ2-6; D is ambiguous. Germline V lookup: CDR1 GTSNPN, CDR2 SVGIG (reference sequence). This CDR3 contains 16 residues. Deletions cut 1 base from V and 4 bases from J, with 14 bases between. CDR3 amino acids: CAWSAPTSDGANVLTF. The CDR3 bases are TGTGCCTGGAGTGCCCCCACCTCAGACGGGGCCAACGTCCTGACTTTC.

The chain couples TRBV6-5 to TRBJ2-7; 9 bases align to TRBD1. This CDR3 spans 14 amino acids. J was trimmed by 4 bases and V by 5 bases; bases with no gene match: 6. The germline CDR1 and CDR2 sequences are MNHEY and SVGAGI. The CDR3, as DNA: TGTGCCAGCAGTAGGCCGGGACAGGGTTACGAGCAGTACTTC. This codes for CASSRPGQGYEQYF.

V gene TRBV11-3 combines with J gene TRBJ2-2; 12 bases align to TRBD1. Per the germline V gene, CDR1 is SGHNT and CDR2 is YENEEA. J was trimmed by 8 bases and V by 4 bases; bases with no gene match: 11. The CDR3 runs 17 residues. The CDR3 is CASSSLPGQGATGELFF. CDR3 in DNA: TGTGCCAGCAGCTCCCTTCCGGGACAGGGGGCTACGGGGGAGCTGTTTTTT.

This clone was seen only once. The chain combines TRBV5-1 with TRBJ2-1, with 7 bases identical to TRBD1. Germline CDR1 is SGHRS and CDR2 is YFSETQ. CDR3 size: 13 residues. The ends lost 4 bases at V and 10 bases at J; junction bases unmatched: 8. CDR3 loop: CASSLNRGWEQFF. The CDR3 nucleotides read TGCGCCAGCAGCCTAAACAGGGGTTGGGAGCAGTTCTTC.

The chain combines TRBV7-2 with TRBJ2-7; 7 nucleotides align to TRBD1. In germline, CDR1 is SGHTA, CDR2 FQGNSA. This CDR3 has 11 amino acids. J was trimmed by 9 bases and V by 1 base; bases with no gene match: 0. CDR3 region: CASSLGQGQYV. The CDR3 DNA reads as TGTGCCAGCAGCTTAGGACAGGGGCAGTACGTC.

This sequence joins TRBV24-1 and TRBJ2-3; no clear D. Germline CDR1 reads KGHDR; CDR2 reads SFDVKD. The CDR3 contains 14 residues. The ends were cut back, 4 bases at V and 6 bases at J, with 13 bases in the middle. CDR3 sequence reads: CATSDSAAIDTQYF. DNA of the CDR3: TGTGCCACCAGTGACTCAGCTGCGATTGATACGCAGTATTTT.

V usage is TRBV20-1 and J usage is TRBJ2-5; D unresolved. Germline V gene lookup returns CDR1 DFQATT and CDR2 SNEGSKA (reference sequence). This CDR3 has 11 amino acids. V dropped 6 bases and J dropped 1 base, with 6 bases sitting between them. The CDR3: CSAAVQETQYF. The CDR3 region has the DNA TGCAGTGCGGCAGTCCAAGAGACCCAGTACTTC.

The gene calls are TRBV6-5 and TRBJ1-5; D is perhaps TRBD1 (6 bases). The length of the CDR3 is 16 residues. The germline CDR1 and CDR2 sequences are MNHEY and SVGAGI. Trimming pared 0 bases from V and 2 bases from J, leaving 11 bases between. The CDR3 here is CASSYSQGNGNQPQHF. The CDR3 nucleotides read TGTGCCAGCAGTTACTCCCAGGGGAATGGCAATCAGCCCCAGCATTTT.

Worth noting for this clone: This specimen includes other DNA sequences encoding the same CDR3. The chain recombines TRBV5-4 with TRBJ1-4; 9 bases are shared with TRBD1. Germline CDR1 and CDR2: SGHNT and YYREEE (reference sequence). V shed 0 bases, J shed 6 bases, and the junction held 6 bases outside the gene matches. This CDR3 contains 16 residues. The CDR3 bases are TGTGCCAGCAGCTTGGGCCTCCGACAGGGGGATGAAAAACTGTTTTTT. This codes for CASSLGLRQGDEKLFF.

The chain links TRBV29-1 to TRBJ1-5; 9 positions agree with TRBD1. CDR1 and CDR2 from the germline V gene are SQVTM and ANQGSEA. This CDR3 comprises 15 residues. Losses at the gene ends were 4 bases for V and 6 bases for J; bases not matched to a gene: 10. CDR3 sequence (DNA): TGCAGCGTTGCCCTAACGATGGGACAGGGTCAGCCCCAGCATTTT. It translates to CSVALTMGQGQPQHF.

The chain couples TRBV4-1 to TRBJ1-2, with a possible D match to TRBD1 (5 bases). The CDR3 is 13 residues long. V lost 1 base and J lost 8, with 11 bases in between. CDR1 MGHRA and CDR2 YSYEKL come from the germline V gene. CDR3: CASSQATRGGYTF. CDR3 sequence (DNA): TGCGCCAGCAGCCAAGCTACGAGGGGCGGCTACACCTTC.

The gene calls are TRBV23-1 and TRBJ1-5; D is undetermined. TRBV23-1 carries the ORF label, with uncertain function. V shed 0 bases and J shed 0 bases, with 18 bases lying between them. This CDR3 comprises 19 residues. As DNA, the CDR3 is TGCGCCAGCAGTCAATCTAATCCCGCTGTGAGGTATAGCAATCAGCCCCAGCATTTT. It codes for CASSQSNPAVRYSNQPQHF.